These T cell receptor beta chains were read from a single sample in a study of OX40 agonist ivuxolimab in advanced cancers. Clones were sequenced by immunoSEQ multiplex PCR, and TCRdb holds only the in-frame ones, with some missing. The table records tens of thousands of clones, about 82% of them present only once. This material consisted of CD4+ or CD8+ T cells sorted from blood, taken in a trial of the OX40 agonist ivuxolimab. The receptors stem from an adult with an advanced solid tumor such as melanoma, head and neck, liver or kidney cancer. Each CDR3 is given with its conserved first and last residue. The D gene is left open where the match is weak. Size tells how often a clone was seen (once, few, many) or the class of an expanded clone, and some rows leave it out.

TGTGCCAGCAGCTTAGCGCGGGAACAAGAGACCCAGTACTTC,CASSLAREQETQYF,.,medium-sized,TRBJ2-5,TRBV7-2
TGTGCCAGCAGCTTCCAGGGATCCTCCTACGAGCAGTACTTC,CASSFQGSSYEQYF,.,once,TRBJ2-7,TRBV7-6
TGTGCCAGCAGCGTAGGAGGGGCAGGGGAGTCCTACGAGCAGTACTTC,CASSVGGAGESYEQYF,.,.,TRBJ2-7,TRBV9
TGTGCCAGCGGACCTCAGACAGGACCTCAGCCCCAGCATTTT,CASGPQTGPQPQHF,.,few,TRBJ1-5,TRBV19
TGCGCCAGCAGCGCGAACAGAGACACCGGGGAGCTGTTTTTT,CASSANRDTGELFF,.,.,TRBJ2-2,TRBV5-1
TGTGCCAGCAGCCCCCTCGCAGATACGCAGTATTTT,CASSPLADTQYF,.,.,TRBJ2-3,TRBV5-5
TGCGCCAGCAGCCAAGGGATTGGACAGGGGGTTTCCGAGCAGTACTTC,CASSQGIGQGVSEQYF,TRBD1,.,TRBJ2-7,TRBV4-1
TGTGCCAGTAGCGCTCTAGCGCCCCCCCAAGAGACCCAGTACTTC,CASSALAPPQETQYF,.,.,TRBJ2-5,TRBV19
TGTGCCAGCAGCACAGGGGTAAACACCGGGGAGCTGTTTTTT,CASSTGVNTGELFF,TRBD1,.,TRBJ2-2,TRBV6-4
TGTGCCAGCAGCCGGGACAGGGGGCTCATAAACTATGGCTACACCTTC,CASSRDRGLINYGYTF,TRBD1,once,TRBJ1-2,TRBV7-3
TGTGCCAGCAGATTGGAAGGGGCAACTAATGAAAAACTGTTTTTT,CASRLEGATNEKLFF,.,.,TRBJ1-4,TRBV7-9
TGTGCCAGCTCAAACCAGTATATGGACAGACTTAACTATGGCTACACCTTC,CASSNQYMDRLNYGYTF,.,.,TRBJ1-2,TRBV18
TGCGCCAGCAGCCAATCCCACAGGGGGTCTTACGAGCAGTACTTC,CASSQSHRGSYEQYF,TRBD1,.,TRBJ2-7,TRBV4-3
TGTGCCATCAGTTCCGGGACAGAAAATTCACCCCTCCACTTT,CAISSGTENSPLHF,TRBD1,.,TRBJ1-6,TRBV10-3
TGTGCCATCAGTGAGACGAGAACTGCAACTAATGAAAAACTGTTTTTT,CAISETRTATNEKLFF,.,.,TRBJ1-4,TRBV10-3
TGTGCCAGCAGCTTAGATGGTGGCAGGGGTGAGCAGTTCTTC,CASSLDGGRGEQFF,.,.,TRBJ2-1,TRBV11-3
TGTGCCAGCAGCCCAAGGGACGGTGGGAACACCGGGGAGCTGTTTTTT,CASSPRDGGNTGELFF,.,many,TRBJ2-2,TRBV7-9
TGCGCCAGCAGCTTGGGGGTCCTAGAGTCCTACAATGAGCAGTTCTTC,CASSLGVLESYNEQFF,.,once,TRBJ2-1,TRBV5-1
TGCGCCAGCAGCCAAGGTGGTGTGGACAGGGGCGGTGAAAAACTGTTTTTT,CASSQGGVDRGGEKLFF,TRBD1,.,TRBJ1-4,TRBV4-1
TGTGCCAGCAGCAAATACGGCCACGAGCAGTACTTC,CASSKYGHEQYF,.,few,TRBJ2-7,TRBV21-1
TGTGCCAGCAGCCCGTCCTTCAGCGGGGGGGCTCAAGAGACCCAGTACTTC,CASSPSFSGGAQETQYF,TRBD2,.,TRBJ2-5,TRBV11-2
TGTGCCTTTCTAGCGGGGTCCACAGATACGCAGTATTTT,CAFLAGSTDTQYF,TRBD2,.,TRBJ2-3,TRBV30
TGTGCCAGCAGTTTTCCCGACAGAGTTTACAATGAGCAGTTCTTC,CASSFPDRVYNEQFF,.,once,TRBJ2-1,TRBV27
TGCGCCAGCAGCTTACTAGCGAGCTCCTACAATGAGCAGTTCTTC,CASSLLASSYNEQFF,TRBD2,.,TRBJ2-1,TRBV5-1
TGTGCCAGCAGTTTCGGAGAGAACTATGGCTACACCTTC,CASSFGENYGYTF,.,.,TRBJ1-2,TRBV28
TGCGCCAGCAGCCAGAGGACAGGGTCAAACACCGGGGAGCTGTTTTTT,CASSQRTGSNTGELFF,TRBD1,.,TRBJ2-2,TRBV5-1
TGTGCCAGCAGCTTTGGGTACCAAGAGACCCAGTACTTC,CASSFGYQETQYF,.,.,TRBJ2-5,TRBV7-7
TGTGCCAGCAGTTCCACGAACTATGGCTACACCTTC,CASSSTNYGYTF,.,.,TRBJ1-2,TRBV6-5
TGCGCCATCGCCCCGACTAGTTTCGATGAGCAGTTCTTC,CAIAPTSFDEQFF,.,.,TRBJ2-1,TRBV4-1
TGTGCCAGTTACACAGGGGTGAACACTGAAGCTTTCTTT,CASYTGVNTEAFF,TRBD1,.,TRBJ1-1,TRBV5-4
TGCGCCAGCAGCCAGGCCGACAGGGGATCCGAGCAGTACTTC,CASSQADRGSEQYF,TRBD1,few,TRBJ2-7,TRBV4-1
TGTGCCAGCAGCGGTAGTGTCGGGACAGGGGTTAATGAAAAACTGTTTTTT,CASSGSVGTGVNEKLFF,TRBD1,.,TRBJ1-4,TRBV7-9
TGCAGCGCCTCGATGACGAACACTGAAGCTTTCTTT,CSASMTNTEAFF,.,.,TRBJ1-1,TRBV29-1
TGTGCCAGCAGTTTCCGCAGTAGCACAGATACGCAGTATTTT,CASSFRSSTDTQYF,.,.,TRBJ2-3,TRBV27
TGTGCCTGGAGTAGGGGGGGGCCGGGCTACACCTTC,CAWSRGGPGYTF,.,.,TRBJ1-2,TRBV30
TGTGCCAGCAGCTTAGGGTCGACAGGGGGCTTTGAAGCTTTCTTT,CASSLGSTGGFEAFF,TRBD1,.,TRBJ1-1,TRBV11-2
TGTGCCAGCAGCTCCGACGGGGGCACCTCTGGAAACACCATATATTTT,CASSSDGGTSGNTIYF,.,once,TRBJ1-3,TRBV7-9
TGTGCCTGGAGTCGGGACAGGCCGTATGGCTACACCTTC,CAWSRDRPYGYTF,TRBD1,few,TRBJ1-2,TRBV30
TGTGCCAGCAGCGTAGGACAGATAACAGATACGCAGTATTTT,CASSVGQITDTQYF,.,.,TRBJ2-3,TRBV9
TGCGCCAGCAGCTTGGGACAGCCTAATGAAAAACTGTTTTTT,CASSLGQPNEKLFF,.,.,TRBJ1-4,TRBV5-1
TGTGCCAGCAGTTTCTCAGGGGGTAGTACTGAAGCTTTCTTT,CASSFSGGSTEAFF,TRBD1,.,TRBJ1-1,TRBV28
TGTGCCACCAGCACGGGGGCAGCTAATGAAAAACTGTTTTTT,CATSTGAANEKLFF,.,few,TRBJ1-4,TRBV15
TGTGCCAGCAGCTTAGGCATGCTCTCTGGGGCCAACGTCCTGACTTTC,CASSLGMLSGANVLTF,.,.,TRBJ2-6,TRBV7-9
TGTGCCAGCAGCTCAGCCGGAGGGGCTGCTACCGGGGAGCTGTTTTTT,CASSSAGGAATGELFF,.,.,TRBJ2-2,TRBV7-9
TGCACCAGCGGTTGTGGGCTAGCGGAAGAGACCCAGTACTTC,CTSGCGLAEETQYF,.,.,TRBJ2-5,TRBV1